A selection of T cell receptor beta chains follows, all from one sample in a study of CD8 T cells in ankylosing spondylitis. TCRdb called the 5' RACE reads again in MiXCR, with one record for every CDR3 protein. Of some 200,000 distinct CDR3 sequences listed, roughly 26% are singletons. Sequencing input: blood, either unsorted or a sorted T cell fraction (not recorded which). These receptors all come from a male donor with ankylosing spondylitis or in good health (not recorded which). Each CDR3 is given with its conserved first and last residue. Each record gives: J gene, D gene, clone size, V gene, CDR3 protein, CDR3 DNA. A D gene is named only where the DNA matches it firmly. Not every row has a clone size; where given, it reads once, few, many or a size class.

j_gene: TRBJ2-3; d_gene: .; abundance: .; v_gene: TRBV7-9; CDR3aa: CASSLRPVLSTDTQYF; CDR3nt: TGTGCCAGCAGCCTAAGGCCAGTCCTCTCCACAGATACGCAGTATTTT
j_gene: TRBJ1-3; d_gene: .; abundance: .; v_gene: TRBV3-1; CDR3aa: CASSRSGGPLSGNTIYF; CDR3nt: TGTGCCAGCAGCCGATCGGGAGGCCCCCTCTCTGGAAACACCATATATTTT
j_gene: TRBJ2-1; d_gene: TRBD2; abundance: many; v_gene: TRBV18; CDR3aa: CASSPQTSGGNEQFF; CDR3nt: TGTGCCAGCTCACCCCAGACTAGCGGGGGCAATGAGCAGTTCTTC
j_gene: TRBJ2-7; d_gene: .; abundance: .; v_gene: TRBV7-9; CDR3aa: CASSYLGRAYEQYF; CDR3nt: TGTGCCAGCAGCTACCTGGGCAGGGCGTACGAGCAGTACTTC
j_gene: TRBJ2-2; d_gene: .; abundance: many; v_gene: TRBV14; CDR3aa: CASSQVSTSRRNTGELFF; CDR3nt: TGTGCCAGCAGCCAAGTCAGTACGTCCCGAAGGAACACCGGGGAGCTGTTTTTT
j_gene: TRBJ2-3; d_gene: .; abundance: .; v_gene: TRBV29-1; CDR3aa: CSVELGDGTDTQYF; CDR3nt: TGCAGCGTTGAATTGGGGGACGGCACAGATACGCAGTATTTT
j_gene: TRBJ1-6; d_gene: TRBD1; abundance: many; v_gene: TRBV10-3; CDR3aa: CAISEQGSSPLHF; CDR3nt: TGTGCCATCAGTGAACAGGGGAGTTCACCCCTCCACTTT
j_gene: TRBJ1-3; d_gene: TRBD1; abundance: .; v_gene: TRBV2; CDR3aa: CASRRGTGGFSGNTIYF; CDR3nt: TGTGCCAGCAGACGGGGGACAGGGGGCTTCTCTGGAAACACCATATATTTT
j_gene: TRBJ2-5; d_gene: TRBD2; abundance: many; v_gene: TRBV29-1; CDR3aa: CSVTKAGGRKETQYF; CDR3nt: TGCAGCGTGACTAAAGCGGGAGGGCGTAAAGAGACCCAGTACTTC
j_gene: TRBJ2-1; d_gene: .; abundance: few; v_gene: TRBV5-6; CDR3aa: CASSLVGTGDYNEQFF; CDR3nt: TGTGCCAGCAGCTTGGTAGGGACTGGGGACTACAATGAGCAGTTCTTC
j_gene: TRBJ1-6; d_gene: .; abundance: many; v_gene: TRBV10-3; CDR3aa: CAISLDSGENSPLHF; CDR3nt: TGTGCCATCAGTTTAGACTCGGGAGAAAATTCACCCCTCCACTTT
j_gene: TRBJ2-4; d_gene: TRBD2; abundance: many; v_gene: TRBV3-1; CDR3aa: CASSQASGLAKNIQYF; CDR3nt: TGTGCCAGCAGCCAGGCTAGCGGGTTAGCCAAAAACATTCAGTACTTC
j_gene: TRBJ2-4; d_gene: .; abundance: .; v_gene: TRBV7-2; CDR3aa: CASSARDGSAKNIQYF; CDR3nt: TGTGCCAGCAGCGCCAGGGACGGATCGGCCAAAAACATTCAGTACTTC
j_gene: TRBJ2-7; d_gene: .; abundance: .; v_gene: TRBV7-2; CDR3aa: CASSLGTTGQSEQYF; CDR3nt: TGTGCCAGCAGCTTAGGGACTACGGGGCAATCCGAGCAGTACTTC
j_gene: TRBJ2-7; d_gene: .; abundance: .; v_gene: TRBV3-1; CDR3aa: CASCQRGTETYEQYF; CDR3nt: TGTGCCAGCTGCCAACGCGGGACGGAAACCTACGAGCAGTACTTC